This T cell receptor (beta chain) was found in a study of shared clonotypes between healthy human individuals. Study-wide results and limits: Clonotypes shared by all four sorted-subset donors had higher generation probabilities than non-shared clonotypes. Clonotype sharing among donors, it was expected, would be affected by sequencing depth.

Some clones are missing from TCRdb's copy, which holds only in-frame ones; the method was immunoSEQ multiplex PCR. This sample has some 800,000 clones, with 80% to 95% found just once. Terminally differentiated effector memory CD45RA+ cells were excluded by CCR7 positive selection of CD45RO-negative cells. The donors, all of them Caucasian adults, lived in Nashville, Tennessee. Details on this clone: As yet, its antigen is unknown.

Germline V lookup: CDR1 MGHRA, CDR2 YSYEKL. CDR3 length equals 14 residues. V was pared by 3 bases and J by 8 bases, with 9 bases of the junction left unmatched. The sample comprised naive CD8+ T cells sorted from blood. The clonotype originates from a man aged 25-40 years in good health. The V call is TRBV4-1, the J call TRBJ1-1, with 7 bases that match TRBD1. The CDR3 reads CASSQAQTGREAFF. The CDR3 coding sequence is TGCGCCAGCAGCCAGGCCCAGACAGGGAGAGAAGCTTTCTTT.